These 15 T cell receptor beta chains originate from one sample sequenced in a study of PD-1 blockade in classical Hodgkin lymphoma. There was relapse after autologous stem cell transplantation in every patient, and there was variation in brentuximab vedotin exposure. Here immunoSEQ multiplex PCR was the method, and the copy in TCRdb shows in-frame clones only, minus some. The data show roughly 40,000 clones, with about 71% seen just once and approximately 3% held by the top ten. The specimen comprised peripheral blood mononuclear cells (PBMCs), sampled at baseline. The receptors here all came from a human donor with classical Hodgkin lymphoma.

This clone has a handful of counts. The CDR3 DNA follows: TGCGCCAGCAGCCAACAGACGTACCAAGAGACCCAGTACTTC. This codes for CASSQQTYQETQYF. This chain connects TRBV4-1 to TRBJ2-5; D gene ambiguous. The CDR3 totals 14 residues. Germline V gene lookup returns CDR1 MGHRA and CDR2 YSYEKL. Between the trimmed V and J ends, which lost 2 bases and 0 bases, there was a span of 7 bases.

The chain has TRBV5-6 and TRBJ2-7; a weak D match, TRBD2 (5 bases). The CDR3 contains 13 residues. CDR1 and CDR2 (germline): SGHDT, YYEEEE. Trimming left V 4 bases short and J 2 bases short, with 10 bases between. DNA for the CDR3: TGTGCCAGCAGCGGCGGGTCCACCTACGAGCAGTACTTC. It encodes CASSGGSTYEQYF.

There are a few counts of this clone. The V call is TRBV10-3, the J call TRBJ1-2, with D unclear. Looked up from germline, CDR1 is ENHRY and CDR2 is SYGVKD. The germline V and J ends were trimmed by 6 bases and 6 bases, with 11 bases remaining between them. The CDR3 is made up of 12 amino acids. Written as DNA, the CDR3 is TGTGCCATCAGCCAGGAAGAGGATGGCTACACCTTC. Translation gives CAISQEEDGYTF.

The sample holds a few counts of this clone. This chain links TRBV12-5 with TRBJ2-7; D may be TRBD2 (5 bases). The CDR3 loop spans 14 amino acids. Germline V CDR1 and CDR2: LGHNT, FRNRAP. V lost 5 bases, J lost 2 bases, and 13 bases lay in between. CDR3 protein: CASGPRGGTYEQYF. The CDR3 nucleotides are TGTGCTAGTGGTCCCCGGGGTGGGACCTACGAGCAGTACTTC.

This clone came up once. This sample also contains other DNA sequences that code for the same CDR3. The chain links TRBV27 to TRBJ2-3, with unresolved D. Trimming removed 0 bases from V and 0 bases from J, with 1 base in between. From germline, CDR1 is MNHEY and CDR2 SMNVEV (reference sequence). The CDR3 runs 13 residues. The CDR3 loop is CASSLSSTDTQYF. The CDR3 DNA reads TGTGCCAGCAGTTTATCTAGCACAGATACGCAGTATTTT.

This clone was observed a handful of times. This chain uses TRBV29-1 with TRBJ2-5, with TRBD1 matching 11 bases. V gave up 4 bases and J gave up 5 bases; unmatched junction bases: 12. CDR1 and CDR2 (germline): SQVTM, ANQGSEA. The CDR3 loop spans 16 amino acids. The CDR3 coding sequence is TGCAGCGTTGTAGGTTCAGGGGACAGGGGGACCGAGACCCAGTACTTC. Translating it yields CSVVGSGDRGTETQYF. Variable domain in full (rest from reference TRBV29-1 and TRBJ2-5): SAVISQKPSRDICQRGTSLTIQCQVDSQVTMMFWYRQQPGQSLTLIATANQGSEATYESGFVIDKFPISRPNLTFSTLTVSNMSPEDSSIYLCSVVGSGDRGTETQYFGPGTRLLVL.

This clone was counted at least ten times. The chain is built from TRBV4-1 and TRBJ1-1, with D uncertain. Germline CDR1 MGHRA, CDR2 YSYEKL. This CDR3 has 15 amino acids. The V end lost 6 bases, the J end lost 1 base, and 15 bases lay between the germline ends. The CDR3 is CASRGLVRRNTEAFF. The CDR3 bases are TGCGCCAGCAGGGGGTTAGTCCGGAGGAACACTGAAGCTTTCTTT.

The rearrangement links TRBV25-1 to TRBJ2-5, with D hard to call. CDR3 length: 15 amino acids. V lost 3 bases and J lost 1, with 12 bases in between. Germline assignment: CDR1 MGHDK and CDR2 SYGVNS. The DNA for the CDR3 is TGTGCCAGCAGTGACCCCCGGGCGACCCAAGAGACCCAGTACTTC. Translating gives CASSDPRATQETQYF.

The V call is TRBV4-3, the J call TRBJ1-1; TRBD1 agrees at 7 bases. Trimming at V came to 3 bases and at J to 5 bases, leaving 6 bases not matched to a gene. The CDR3 contains 14 residues. Germline CDR1 and CDR2: LGHNA and YSLEER. CDR3 in DNA: TGCGCCAGCAGCCAGTCGACAGGGCGGACTGAAGCTTTCTTT. This encodes CASSQSTGRTEAFF.

This clone was counted a few times. The rearrangement links TRBV30 to TRBJ2-7, with D maybe TRBD2 (7 bases). This CDR3 is built from 14 residues. V lost 7 bases and J lost 1, with 17 bases in between. In germline, CDR1 is GTSNPN, CDR2 SVGIG (reference sequence). The CDR3 DNA sequence: TGTGCCTCGGAGGAGGGGAGGGGGTCCTACGAGCAGTACTTC. This encodes CASEEGRGSYEQYF. The whole variable domain, remainder taken from reference TRBV30 and TRBJ2-7, is SQTIHQWPATLVQPVGSPLSLECTVEGTSNPNLYWYRQAAGRGLQLLFYSVGIGQISSEVPQNLSASRPQDRQFILSSKKLLLSDSGFYLCASEEGRGSYEQYFGPGTRLTVT.

The chain uses TRBV9 and TRBJ1-2; D unclear. Germline V lookup: CDR1 SGDLS, CDR2 YYNGEE. V lost 4 bases, J lost 0 bases, and 13 bases lay in between. CDR3 length: 15 residues. The CDR3 sequence: CASSPRREANYGYTF. CDR3 DNA sequence: TGTGCCAGCAGCCCCCGAAGGGAGGCTAACTATGGCTACACCTTC.

The chain couples TRBV9 to TRBJ2-2; possible D gene TRBD2, 6 bases. The CDR3 has 13 amino acids. V lost 2 bases and J lost 5, with 7 bases in between. Germline assignment: CDR1 SGDLS and CDR2 YYNGEE. The DNA of the CDR3 is TGTGCCAGCAGCGTCGGGACTACCGGGGAGCTGTTTTTT. Encoded protein: CASSVGTTGELFF.

This rearrangement joins TRBV15 to TRBJ2-7, with D unresolved. The V and J ends lost 8 bases and 3 bases respectively, with 14 bases between them. The CDR3 totals 13 residues. Germline lookup yields CDR1 LNHNV and CDR2 YYDKDF (reference sequence). DNA of the CDR3: TGTGCCACCGCGACCGCGACCAACTACGAGCAGTACTTC. This codes for CATATATNYEQYF.

The chain couples TRBV28 to TRBJ1-3; 7 bases are shared with TRBD1. Trimming took 6 bases from V and 0 from J; bases not matched to a gene: 2. The CDR3 loop spans 14 amino acids. Looked up from germline, CDR1 is MDHEN and CDR2 is SYDVKM. The CDR3 region has the DNA TGTGCCAGCAGCCAGGGGGTCTCTGGAAACACCATATATTTT. It encodes CASSQGVSGNTIYF. The whole variable domain, remainder taken from reference TRBV28 and TRBJ1-3, is DVKVTQSSRYLVKRTGEKVFLECVQDMDHENMFWYRQDPGLGLRLIYFSYDVKMKEKGDIPEGYSVSREKKERFSLILESASTNQTSMYLCASSQGVSGNTIYFGEGSWLTVV.

The chain has TRBV7-3 and TRBJ2-1; 10 bases fit TRBD1. The V gene's germline CDR1 is SGHTA and CDR2 FQGTGA. This CDR3 has 13 amino acids. Unmatched junction bases numbered 2, after V lost 5 bases and J lost 7 bases. CDR3 nucleotide sequence: TGTGCCAGCAGCGACAGGGGGCGGAATGAGCAGTTCTTC. This encodes CASSDRGRNEQFF.